One sample yielded the 30 T cell receptor beta chains listed below, sequenced in a study of read filtering for tumor transcriptome and immune sequencing. From roughly 390 ng of RNA, a library with molecular barcoded alpha/delta and beta/gamma adaptors was made. TCRdb reprocessed the reads via MiXCR and lists one record per CDR3 protein. The sample lists under 80,000 distinct CDR3 sequences, about a fifth seen once, with over 12% in the top ten. The sequenced sample consisted of a population of CD138-negative cells sorted from bone marrow. Receptors were obtained from a donor aged 40 or over with multiple myeloma.

At least ten counts were recorded for this clonotype. J is TRBJ2-7 and V is TRBV5-6; 11 bases align to TRBD2. V gave up 2 bases and J gave up 1 base; unmatched junction bases: 5. CDR3 length: 16 amino acids. The germline CDR1 and CDR2 sequences are SGHDT and YYEEEE. The CDR3 region has the DNA TGTGCCAGCAGCTTAACTACTAGCGGGAGTTCCTACGAGCAGTACTTC. As protein: CASSLTTSGSSYEQYF. Looking up the rest from reference TRBV5-6 and TRBJ2-7 gives the full variable domain: DAGVTQSPTHLIKTRGQQVTLRCSPKSGHDTVSWYQQALGQGPQFIFQYYEEEERQRGNFPDRFSGHQFPNYSSELNVNALLLGDSALYLCASSLTTSGSSYEQYFGPGTRLTVT.

This clonotype was recorded at least ten times. The gene calls are TRBV10-3 and TRBJ2-3; D perhaps matches TRBD2 (6 bases). Trimming took off 3 bases at V and 1 base at J, with 14 bases between the two ends. CDR1 is ENHRY and CDR2 is SYGVKD in the germline V gene. This CDR3 spans 16 amino acids. The CDR3 DNA is TGTGCCATCAGTGACCTCGGGGGAACCGGCACAGATACGCAGTATTTT. Protein: CAISDLGGTGTDTQYF.

There are many counts of this clonotype. The genes are TRBV20-1 and TRBJ2-7, with 10 bases fitting TRBD2. CDR1 DFQATT and CDR2 SNEGSKA come from the germline V gene (reference sequence). J was trimmed by 5 bases and V by 7 bases; bases with no gene match: 11. This CDR3 contains 14 residues. CDR3 sequence (DNA): TGCAGTGAGCCCTCCAGCGGGGGGGCCCACGAGCAGTACTTC. It is translated as CSEPSSGGAHEQYF.

As for this clonotype: No conserved phenylalanine or tryptophan ends this CDR3, so it is likely a read error. The chain couples TRBV19 to TRBJ2-1; maybe TRBD1 (6 bases). The CDR3 extends over 14 amino acids. The V and J ends lost 2 bases and 9 bases respectively, with 14 bases between them. Per the germline V gene, CDR1 is LNHDA and CDR2 is SQIVND (reference sequence). The CDR3 coding sequence is TGTGCCAGTAGTATAATGATGGGGGCTCGTGAGCAGTTCCTC. Encoded protein: CASSIMMGAREQFL.

By its share, this clonotype is medium-sized. This chain joins TRBV5-1 and TRBJ2-1, with 10 bases matching TRBD2. V dropped 4 bases and J dropped 6; count of bases not matched to a gene: 7. CDR3 size: 15 residues. Germline-derived CDR1 and CDR2 are SGHRS and YFSETQ. For the CDR3, the DNA is TGCGCCAGCAGCCCGGGACTAGCGCTTCGCAATGAGCAGTTCTTC. Protein product: CASSPGLALRNEQFF.

This clonotype was counted between two and nine times. The chain links TRBV29-1 to TRBJ1-1; D ambiguous. V gave up 6 bases and J gave up 1 base, with 6 bases separating them. This CDR3 contains 11 residues. Germline V gives CDR1 SQVTM, CDR2 ANQGSEA. The CDR3 DNA reads TGCAGCGTAAGCGAGAACACTGAAGCTTTCTTT. This translates into CSVSENTEAFF.

As regards this clonotype: This may be a read error: a much more frequent sequence differs by one nucleotide. The rearrangement links TRBV7-9 to TRBJ2-3; D gene ambiguous. Per germline, CDR1 SEHNR and CDR2 FQNEAQ (reference sequence). The CDR3 runs 12 residues. CDR3 loop: CARSPITDTQYF. CDR3 nucleotide sequence: TGTGCCCGCAGCCCCATCACAGATACGCAGTATTTT.

This clonotype was seen only a few times. For the CDR3, the DNA is TGTGCCAGCAGCCTAGACGGGGGCCAAGCTTTCTTT. This encodes CASSLDGGQAFF. The rearrangement uses TRBV9 and TRBJ1-1; TRBD1 might be the D (6 bases). Germline CDR1 SGDLS, CDR2 YYNGEE. The CDR3 consists of 12 residues. Trimming pared 4 bases from V and 9 bases from J, leaving 13 bases between.

For this clonotype: With only one base between it and a far larger clone, this is likely a read error. The chain uses TRBV5-8 and TRBJ2-7, with no clear D. Germline V lookup: CDR1 SGHTS, CDR2 YDEGEE. CDR3 length equals 13 residues. CDR3 nucleotide sequence: TGTGCCAGCAGCCTGACATACGGCTACGAGCAGTGCTTC. This encodes CASSLTYGYEQCF.

This clonotype was seen ten or more times. J is TRBJ1-4 and V is TRBV20-1, with a weak D call TRBD1 (6 bases). Trimming pared 4 bases from V and 1 base from J, leaving 10 bases between. The CDR3 contains 14 residues. CDR1 and CDR2 from the germline V gene are DFQATT and SNEGSKA (reference sequence). The CDR3 region has the DNA TGCAGTGCTAACATCAGGGGAACTAATGAAAAACTGTTTTTT. This encodes CSANIRGTNEKLFF.

This clonotype was seen repeatedly, ten times or more. The CDR3 bases are TGTGCCAGCAGCCTGAGCAGGACTGGGGCCAACGTCCTGACTTTC. Amino acids: CASSLSRTGANVLTF. This sequence joins TRBV7-3 and TRBJ2-6, with D unresolved. V was cut by 5 bases and J by 2 bases, with 10 bases left in between. The length of the CDR3 is 15 residues. Germline loops: CDR1 SGHTA, CDR2 FQGTGA.

This sequence joins TRBV7-8 and TRBJ1-5, with D unresolved. Deletions cut 5 bases from V and 2 bases from J, with 13 bases between. Germline assignment: CDR1 SGHVS and CDR2 FQNEAQ. This CDR3 region has 15 residues. Written as DNA, the CDR3 is TGTGCCAGCAGCCGCGGGGAGGGTCGCAATCAGCCCCAGCATTTT. Translation: CASSRGEGRNQPQHF.

This clonotype has a count of ten or more. J is TRBJ2-2 and V is TRBV18; D is undetermined. CDR3 length: 16 residues. The V end lost 5 bases, the J end lost 0 bases, and 13 bases lay between the germline ends. Germline V gives CDR1 KGHSH, CDR2 LQKENI. CDR3 sequence: CASSSPILTNTGELFF. The DNA for the CDR3 is TGTGCCAGCTCAAGTCCCATTCTTACGAACACCGGGGAGCTGTTTTTT.

This clonotype was found many times. The CDR3 nucleotides read TGTGCCAGCAGCTTAGCGATGCGTGAAAAACTGTTTTTT. This codes for CASSLAMREKLFF. The rearrangement joins TRBV7-2 to TRBJ1-4; D not resolved. The CDR3 has 13 residues. Deletions cut 0 bases from V and 7 bases from J, with 6 bases between. Germline CDR1 is SGHTA and CDR2 is FQGNSA.

At least ten counts were recorded for this clonotype. Compared with germline, one end of the junction differs, possibly owing to a read error. The chain is built from TRBV24-1 and TRBJ2-3; no firm D call. Per germline, CDR1 KGHDR and CDR2 SFDVKD. The CDR3 has 11 residues. In DNA form, the CDR3 reads TGTGCCCCCAGCCGTGCAGATACGCAGTATTTT. Translation: CAPSRADTQYF.

This chain joins TRBV6-6 and TRBJ1-6; TRBD1 agrees at 7 bases. V shed 5 bases, J shed 11 bases, and the junction held 6 bases outside the gene matches. CDR3 length: 13 amino acids. CDR1 and CDR2 (germline): MNHNY, SVGAGI (reference sequence). CDR3 amino acids: CASSTGASAPLHF. The CDR3 DNA reads as TGTGCCAGCAGTACAGGGGCATCGGCACCCCTCCACTTT.

About this clonotype itself: A far larger clone is just one base off, so this is likely a read error. CDR3 amino acids: CASSEAGETLYF. DNA of the CDR3: TGTGCCAGCAGTGAGGCAGGGGAGACCCTGTACTTC. The rearrangement uses TRBV6-1 and TRBJ2-5; D might be TRBD1 (6 bases). Germline assignment: CDR1 MNHNS and CDR2 SASEGT. The length of the CDR3 is 12 residues.

In this sample, this clonotype turned up many times. V is TRBV20-1 and J is TRBJ2-7; TRBD2 matches 9 bases. V was clipped by 0 bases and J by 5 bases; unmatched bases: 5. Germline CDR1 is DFQATT and CDR2 is SNEGSKA (reference sequence). The CDR3 extends over 14 amino acids. The CDR3 region is CSARDTGTSNEQYF. The CDR3, as DNA: TGCAGTGCTAGAGATACTGGGACTAGCAACGAGCAGTACTTC.

This clonotype was observed at least ten times. The V call is TRBV12-3 or TRBV12-4, the J call TRBJ1-2; no reliable D call. V was pared by 0 bases and J by 9 bases, with 17 bases between. The CDR3 has 15 amino acids. CDR3 bases: TGTGCCAGCAGTTTAGCCTCGGGTCCCAACGAGAGCTACACCTTC. It codes for CASSLASGPNESYTF.

This clonotype has a count of ten or more. The V call is TRBV9, the J call TRBJ2-3, with D tentatively TRBD2 (6 bases). Germline CDR1 SGDLS, CDR2 YYNGEE. The CDR3 loop spans 14 amino acids. Trimming stripped 4 bases from V and 6 bases from J, with 15 bases between. This CDR3 is CASSLGTARDTQYF. The CDR3, as DNA: TGTGCCAGCAGCCTAGGGACTGCAAGGGATACGCAGTATTTT.

This clonotype was seen many times. The V and J genes are TRBV9 and TRBJ2-5, with 10 nucleotides matching TRBD1. CDR1 is SGDLS, CDR2 YYNGEE, per germline. Unmatched junction bases numbered 4, after V lost 4 bases and J lost 4 bases. The CDR3 is 14 amino acids. The DNA of the CDR3 is TGTGCCAGCAGCCCAGGACAGGGGGGAGAGACCCAGTACTTC. Translating gives CASSPGQGGETQYF.

A note on this clonotype: One junction end disagrees with the germline gene, perhaps due to a read error. This chain uses TRBV20-1 with TRBJ1-1; unclear D gene. Germline loops: CDR1 DFQATT, CDR2 SNEGSKA (reference sequence). The CDR3 totals 12 residues. Written as DNA, the CDR3 is TGCAGTGCTAGGAAGCAGAACACTGTAGCTTTCTTT. Translation gives CSARKQNTVAFF.

This clonotype came up a few times. CDR3 loop: CASSAGNTGELFF. The CDR3 coding sequence is TGCGCCAGCAGTGCCGGGAACACCGGGGAGCTGTTTTTT. V is TRBV10-2 and J is TRBJ2-2, with no clear D. Germline V gives CDR1 WSHSY, CDR2 SAAADI. This CDR3 region has 13 residues. V was shortened by 4 bases and J by 1 base, with 4 bases between the two germline ends.

This clonotype was detected ten times or more. V is TRBV19 and J is TRBJ2-6; TRBD2 agrees at 10 bases. With V trimmed by 1 base and J by 0 bases, 3 bases remained unmatched. The CDR3 totals 18 residues. Germline V lookup: CDR1 LNHDA, CDR2 SQIVND (reference sequence). CDR3 protein: CASSIGAGGPSGANVLTF. The DNA of the CDR3 is TGTGCCAGTAGTATAGGAGCGGGAGGGCCCTCTGGGGCCAACGTCCTGACTTTC.

This clonotype was seen many times. The CDR3 sequence: CAIGRGAGGAETQYF. The CDR3 DNA is TGTGCCATCGGCAGGGGTGCGGGAGGAGCAGAGACCCAGTACTTC. This chain joins TRBV10-3 and TRBJ2-5, with 8 bases aligning to TRBD2. Germline V gene lookup returns CDR1 ENHRY and CDR2 SYGVKD. J was trimmed by 4 bases and V by 8 bases; bases with no gene match: 12. There are 15 residues in the CDR3.

V usage is TRBV9 and J usage is TRBJ1-4; the D is unclear. V lost 4 bases to trimming and J lost 2 bases, with 12 bases between them. The CDR3 is 15 residues long. Germline V gene lookup returns CDR1 SGDLS and CDR2 YYNGEE. This CDR3 is CASSKSSGTNEKLFF. CDR3 sequence (DNA): TGTGCCAGCAGCAAATCGTCGGGGACTAATGAAAAACTGTTTTTT. Combining the CDR3 with reference TRBV9 and TRBJ1-4 gives the whole variable domain DSGVTQTPKHLITATGQRVTLRCSPRSGDLSVYWYQQSLDQGLQFLIQYYNGEERAKGNILERFSAQQFPDLHSELNLSSLELGDSALYFCASSKSSGTNEKLFFGSGTQLSVL.

Remarks on this clonotype: At one end the junction does not follow the germline gene, possibly because of a read error. The rearrangement links TRBV2 to TRBJ1-5, with D unclear. The CDR3 length is 12 residues. Germline assignment: CDR1 SNHLY and CDR2 FYNNEI. CDR3 nucleotide sequence: TGTGCCAGCAGGGGCAGCAATCAGCCCCGGCATTTT. Protein sequence: CASRGSNQPRHF.

This clonotype came up many times. The chain recombines TRBV14 with TRBJ2-7, with D perhaps being TRBD1 or TRBD2 (5 bases each). The V end was cut by 6 bases, the J end by 5 bases, with 23 bases between. Looked up from germline, CDR1 is SGHDN and CDR2 is FVKESK. CDR3 size: 16 residues. In nucleotides, the CDR3 is TGTGCCAGCAGGCAAACACTCCGGGGCCGAAATGACGAGCAGTACTTC. Translating it yields CASRQTLRGRNDEQYF.

This clonotype appeared many times. The DNA of the CDR3 is TGTGCCAGCAGTTTAAGTGGGACAGGGAAAGAGACCCAGTACTTC. It codes for CASSLSGTGKETQYF. The chain joins TRBV28 to TRBJ2-5; 9 bases are shared with TRBD1. Germline V gives CDR1 MDHEN, CDR2 SYDVKM. This CDR3 has 15 residues. Unmatched junction bases numbered 4, after V lost 2 bases and J lost 3 bases.

The CDR3 protein is CSVGLALSTGELFF. The DNA of the CDR3 is TGCAGCGTCGGACTAGCCCTTAGTACCGGGGAGCTGTTTTTT. This chain links TRBV29-1 with TRBJ2-2, with TRBD2 identical over 8 bases. The CDR3 is 14 amino acids. Trimming cost V 6 bases and J 5 bases; bases outside gene matches: 8. Germline-derived CDR1 and CDR2 are SQVTM and ANQGSEA.